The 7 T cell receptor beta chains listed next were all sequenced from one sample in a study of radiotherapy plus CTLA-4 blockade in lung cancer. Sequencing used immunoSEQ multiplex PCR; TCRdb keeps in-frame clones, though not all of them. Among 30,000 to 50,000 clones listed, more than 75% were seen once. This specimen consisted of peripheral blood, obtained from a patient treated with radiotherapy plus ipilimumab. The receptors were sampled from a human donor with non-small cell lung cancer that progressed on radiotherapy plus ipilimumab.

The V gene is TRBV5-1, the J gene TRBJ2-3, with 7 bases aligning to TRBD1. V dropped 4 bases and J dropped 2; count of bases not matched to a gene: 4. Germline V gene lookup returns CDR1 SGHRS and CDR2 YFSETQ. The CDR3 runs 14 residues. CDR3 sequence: CASSTGTATDTQYF. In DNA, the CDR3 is TGCGCCAGCAGCACCGGGACAGCCACAGATACGCAGTATTTT.

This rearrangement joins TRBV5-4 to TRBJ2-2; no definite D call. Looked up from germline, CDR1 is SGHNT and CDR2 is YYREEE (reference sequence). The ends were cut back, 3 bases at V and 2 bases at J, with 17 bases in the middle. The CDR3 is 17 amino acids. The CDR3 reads CASSSERPYGNTGELFF. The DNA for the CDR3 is TGTGCCAGCAGCTCGGAGCGCCCCTATGGAAACACCGGGGAGCTGTTTTTT. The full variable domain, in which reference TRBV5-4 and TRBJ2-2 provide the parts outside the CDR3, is ETGVTQSPTHLIKTRGQQVTLRCSSQSGHNTVSWYQQALGQGPQFIFQYYREEENGRGNFPPRFSGLQFPNYSSELNVNALELDDSALYLCASSSERPYGNTGELFFGEGSRLTVL.

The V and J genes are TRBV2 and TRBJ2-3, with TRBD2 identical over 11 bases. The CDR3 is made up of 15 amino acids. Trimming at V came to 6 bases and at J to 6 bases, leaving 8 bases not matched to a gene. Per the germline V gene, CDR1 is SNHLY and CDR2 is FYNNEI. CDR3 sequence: CASRPTSGAGDTQYF. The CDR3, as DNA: TGTGCCAGCAGACCGACTAGCGGGGCGGGGGATACGCAGTATTTT.

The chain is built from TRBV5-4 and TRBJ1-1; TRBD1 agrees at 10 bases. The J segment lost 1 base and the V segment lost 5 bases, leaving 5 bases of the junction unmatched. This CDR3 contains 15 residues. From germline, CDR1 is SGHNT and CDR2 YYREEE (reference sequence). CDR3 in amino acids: CASRPWDRGNTEAFF. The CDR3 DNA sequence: TGTGCCAGCAGACCATGGGACAGGGGGAACACTGAAGCTTTCTTT.

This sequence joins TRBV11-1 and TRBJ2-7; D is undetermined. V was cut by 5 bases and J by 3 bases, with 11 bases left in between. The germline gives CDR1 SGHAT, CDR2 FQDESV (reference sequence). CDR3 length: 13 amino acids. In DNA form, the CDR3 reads TGTGCCAGCAGCCCTCGGGTCAACTACGAGCAGTACTTC. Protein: CASSPRVNYEQYF.

CDR3 amino acids: CAISEQATDTQYF. CDR3 DNA sequence: TGTGCCATCAGTGAACAGGCCACAGATACGCAGTATTTT. The V and J genes are TRBV10-3 and TRBJ2-3, with a possible D match to TRBD1 (5 bases). The CDR3 length is 13 residues. Germline CDR1 ENHRY, CDR2 SYGVKD. The germline V and J ends were trimmed by 3 bases and 2 bases, with 6 bases remaining between them.

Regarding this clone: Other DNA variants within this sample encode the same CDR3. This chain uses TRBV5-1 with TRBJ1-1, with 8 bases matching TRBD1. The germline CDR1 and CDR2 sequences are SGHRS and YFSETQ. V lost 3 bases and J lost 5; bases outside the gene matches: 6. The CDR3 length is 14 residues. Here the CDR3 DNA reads TGCGCCAGCAGCTCTACAGGGGGTGGGACTGAAGCTTTCTTT. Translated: CASSSTGGGTEAFF.